This paragraph covers one T cell receptor beta chain sequence. The antigen is not known. This CDR3 contains 15 residues. Germline lookup yields CDR1 SGHAT and CDR2 FQNNGV. V lost 2 bases, J lost 3 bases, and 13 bases lay in between. The data were taken from a study of T cell repertoires in cytomegalovirus infection. Study-level points and caveats: HLA-C-restricted CMV-specific TCR beta clonotypes prevailed in the ex vivo response.

TCRdb analysed the reads with MiXCR anew, one entry per CDR3 protein. The table lists about 20,000 distinct CDR3 sequences, around 43% of them singletons. Specimen: CD8+ T cells from cultured PBMCs, collected from culture after CMV antigen stimulation. The J gene is TRBJ2-5, the V gene TRBV11-2; D is uncertain. The clonotype originates from a human donor in good health (CMV status not recorded). Some clones in this sample may be carry-over from other donors' samples. The CDR3 spells CASSLPLGRKETQYF. As DNA, the CDR3 is TGTGCCAGCAGCTTACCCCTTGGTAGGAAAGAGACCCAGTACTTC.